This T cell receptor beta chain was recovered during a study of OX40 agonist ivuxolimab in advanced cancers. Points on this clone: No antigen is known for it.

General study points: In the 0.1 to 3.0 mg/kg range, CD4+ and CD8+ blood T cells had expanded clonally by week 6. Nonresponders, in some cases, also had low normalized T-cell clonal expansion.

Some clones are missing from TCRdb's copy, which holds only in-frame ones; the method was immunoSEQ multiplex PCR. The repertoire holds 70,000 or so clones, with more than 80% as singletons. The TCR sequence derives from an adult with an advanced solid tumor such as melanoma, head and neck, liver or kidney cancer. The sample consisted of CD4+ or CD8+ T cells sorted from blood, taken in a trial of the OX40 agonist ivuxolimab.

DNA of the CDR3: TGTGCCAGTAGTATTGCCCTATCCCGGCCAGGGCAGCTGGATACGCAGTATTTT. Protein: CASSIALSRPGQLDTQYF. This sequence joins TRBV19 and TRBJ2-3; the D gene is possibly TRBD1 (5 bases). The CDR3 covers 18 residues. Germline-derived CDR1 and CDR2 are LNHDA and SQIVND (reference sequence). The V end lost 3 bases, the J end lost 6 bases, and 25 bases lay between the germline ends.